This T cell receptor beta chain is drawn from a study of OX40 agonist ivuxolimab in advanced cancers. Trimming took 1 base from V and 4 from J, leaving 11 bases between them. The germline V gene has CDR1 MNHNS and CDR2 SASEGT. CDR3 length: 15 residues. This clone has only a few counts. Generated by immunoSEQ multiplex PCR, the TCRdb table keeps only in-frame clones and is missing some. The sample comprises 75,000 to 95,000 clones, approximately 86% of which are singletons, and over 2% rests with the top ten. This sequence joins TRBV6-1 and TRBJ2-1; D not resolved. The specimen was CD4+ or CD8+ T cells sorted from blood, collected in a trial of the OX40 agonist ivuxolimab. The clonotype originates from an adult with an advanced solid tumor such as melanoma, head and neck, liver or kidney cancer. Here the CDR3 DNA reads TGTGCCAGCAGTGAAGGCGGTCATACTTACAATGAGCAGTTCTTC. Residues: CASSEGGHTYNEQFF.